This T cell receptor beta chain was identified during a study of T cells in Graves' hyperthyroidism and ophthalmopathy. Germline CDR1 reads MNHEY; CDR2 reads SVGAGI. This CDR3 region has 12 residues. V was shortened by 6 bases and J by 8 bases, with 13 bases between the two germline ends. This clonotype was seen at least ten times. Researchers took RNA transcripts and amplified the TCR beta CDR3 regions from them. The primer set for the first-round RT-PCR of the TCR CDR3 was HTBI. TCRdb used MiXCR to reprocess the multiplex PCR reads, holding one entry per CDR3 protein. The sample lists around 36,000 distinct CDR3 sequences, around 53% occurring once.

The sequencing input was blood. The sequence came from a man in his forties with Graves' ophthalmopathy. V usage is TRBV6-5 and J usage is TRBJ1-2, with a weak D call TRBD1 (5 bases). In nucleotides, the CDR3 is TGTGCCAGCAGGGAAGGGGTTAGGGGCTACACCTTC. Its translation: CASREGVRGYTF.